This paragraph covers one T cell receptor beta chain sequence. Its specificity is unknown. This sample is drawn from a study of T cells in localized non-small cell lung cancer. The J segment lost 7 bases and the V segment lost 2 bases, leaving 4 bases of the junction unmatched. This CDR3 has 14 amino acids. Germline lookup yields CDR1 SNHLY and CDR2 FYNNEI. Sequencing used immunoSEQ multiplex PCR; TCRdb keeps in-frame clones, though not all of them. The table shows about 28,000 clones, with roughly four fifths occurring only once. Study results and caveats: Within adjacent lung there appeared a median approximately 60 of the top 100 tumor clones. The tumor had only one region sequenced, so heterogeneity remains possible. Elevated circulating T cell density in blood was associated with longer overall survival.

The sequencing here drew on peripheral blood mononuclear cells, taken before any cancer treatment. The sequence was obtained from a man between 35 and 75 years old with stage III lung adenocarcinoma. The chain combines TRBV2 with TRBJ2-2; 7 bases are shared with TRBD2. CDR3 loop: CASSERGVVGELFF. In nucleotides, the CDR3 is TGTGCCAGCAGTGAACGGGGGGTAGTCGGGGAGCTGTTTTTT.